This TCR beta chain was found in a study of follicular helper T cells after annual influenza vaccination. Study overall: For some subjects, blood spans the 2013-2014, 2014-2015 and 2015-2016 annual vaccinations. Study outcomes and limitations: Yearly vaccinations repeatedly recalled conserved clonotypes in ICOS+CD38+ cTfh.

The time point was: 2014-2015 season, pre-vaccination. Blood volume per time point ranged from about 40 to 100 mL. This clone came up once. What it binds is not known. The germline gives CDR1 MNHNY, CDR2 SVGAGI (reference sequence). V shed 6 bases and J shed 8 bases, with 11 bases lying between them. The CDR3 runs 11 residues. Only in-frame clones appear in the TCRdb table, and some are missing; sequencing was by immunoSEQ multiplex PCR. The sample includes 27,000 or so clones, roughly 80% of them seen just once. The source of this sequence is an adult who received the influenza vaccine. Here the sequenced sample was CXCR5+ CD38- circulating T follicular helper cells from blood, taken on the day of influenza vaccination. Subset of the sample: circulating Tfh, non-naive CD4+CXCR5+PD-1+ (ICOS+CD38+ or ICOS-CD38-). The V and J genes are TRBV6-6 and TRBJ2-7, with TRBD1 as a possible D gene (5 bases). The CDR3 region is CASSDRFQQYF. CDR3 in DNA: TGTGCCAGCAGCGACAGATTCCAGCAGTACTTC.